The 15 T cell receptor beta chains below come from one sample, sequenced in a study of shared clonotypes between healthy human individuals. Generated by immunoSEQ multiplex PCR, the TCRdb table keeps only in-frame clones and is missing some. This sample has about 480,000 clones; 75% to 80% occur once, and the top ten carry roughly an eighth. Sequences were obtained from PBMCs. The receptors originated from a woman in her 40s in good health. Some clones in this sample may be carry-over from other donors' samples.

The rearrangement uses TRBV21-1 and TRBJ2-3. TRBV21-1 is a documented pseudogene. The CDR3 extends over 13 amino acids. CDR3: CASSIPRGDTQYF. CDR3 sequence (DNA): TGTGCCAGCAGCATTCCCCGTGGAGATACGCAGTATTTT.

The chain couples TRBV6-5 to TRBJ2-4, with D perhaps matching TRBD1 (6 bases). Germline values: CDR1 MNHEY, CDR2 SVGAGI. CDR3 size: 11 residues. With 6 bases removed from V and 9 bases from J, the gap between germline ends came to 9 bases. The CDR3: CASRSRGIQYF. The CDR3 DNA is TGTGCCAGCAGAAGCAGGGGCATTCAGTACTTC.

The chain carries TRBV7-2 and TRBJ2-1; TRBD1 agrees at 9 bases. CDR3 length: 14 residues. V lost 5 bases to trimming and J lost 9 bases; unmatched junction nucleotides: 8. Germline-derived CDR1 and CDR2 are SGHTA and FQGNSA. The CDR3 region has the DNA TGTGCCAGCAGCGGAAGACAGGGGGAATTTGAGCAGTTCTTC. Encoded protein: CASSGRQGEFEQFF.

This clone was picked up one time. This rearrangement joins TRBV11-2 to TRBJ2-2; 7 nucleotides match TRBD2. Unmatched junction bases numbered 6, after V lost 4 bases and J lost 1 base. Germline loops: CDR1 SGHAT, CDR2 FQNNGV. The CDR3 loop spans 16 amino acids. The CDR3 loop is CASSSIAGRNTGELFF. The CDR3 nucleotides are TGTGCCAGCAGCTCGATAGCGGGTAGGAACACCGGGGAGCTGTTTTTT.

The chain recombines TRBV18 with TRBJ2-7; D not certain. Trimming shortened V by 2 bases and J by 3 bases, and 5 bases separated the two germline ends. The germline gives CDR1 KGHSH, CDR2 LQKENI. The CDR3 runs to 12 residues. CDR3 DNA sequence: TGTGCCAGCTCACCAATGGGCTACGAGCAGTACTTC. This codes for CASSPMGYEQYF.

This sequence joins TRBV11-3 and TRBJ2-1, with 7 bases aligning to TRBD2. V shed 5 bases, J shed 0 bases, and the junction held 4 bases outside the gene matches. Germline CDR1 and CDR2: SGHNT and YENEEA. The CDR3 covers 15 residues. The CDR3 sequence is CASSARGSSYNEQFF. The CDR3 nucleotides are TGTGCCAGCAGCGCTCGCGGGAGCTCCTACAATGAGCAGTTCTTC.

The chain combines TRBV4-1 with TRBJ1-5, with D uncertain. CDR1 MGHRA and CDR2 YSYEKL come from the germline V gene. This CDR3 region has 13 residues. Trimming stripped 0 bases from V and 6 bases from J, with 6 bases between. CDR3 amino acids: CASSQEGRQPQHF. The CDR3, as DNA: TGCGCCAGCAGCCAAGAAGGACGTCAGCCCCAGCATTTT.

The chain combines TRBV5-1 with TRBJ2-5; 7 nucleotides align to TRBD1. Germline V CDR1 and CDR2: SGHRS, YFSETQ. Trimming removed 4 bases from V and 1 base from J; junction bases left unmatched: 4. This CDR3 has 14 amino acids. The CDR3 protein is CASSEGTVQETQYF. CDR3 DNA: TGCGCCAGCAGCGAAGGGACAGTCCAAGAGACCCAGTACTTC.

CDR3 region: CASSPSPLGGNNEKLFF. The DNA of the CDR3 is TGTGCCAGCAGCCCCTCACCCTTGGGGGGGAACAATGAAAAACTGTTTTTT. The chain combines TRBV5-5 with TRBJ1-4; D might be TRBD1 (5 bases). CDR3 length: 17 residues. V lost 4 bases and J lost 5, with 21 bases in between. Germline V gives CDR1 SGHKS, CDR2 YYEKEE (reference sequence).

V usage is TRBV30 and J usage is TRBJ2-5; D is unclear. Germline assignment: CDR1 GTSNPN and CDR2 SVGIG (reference sequence). V lost 1 base, J lost 2 bases, and 11 bases lay in between. This CDR3 spans 14 amino acids. CDR3 sequence: CAWSDGRMQETQYF. In nucleotides, the CDR3 is TGTGCCTGGAGTGATGGGCGTATGCAAGAGACCCAGTACTTC.

The CDR3 region has the DNA TGTGCCAGCAGTAGTCCTCTAGCGGGAGCCTCGGAGACCCAGTACTTC. Amino acids: CASSSPLAGASETQYF. The chain carries TRBV27 and TRBJ2-5, with 10 bases fitting TRBD2. The V segment lost 5 bases and the J segment 5 bases; nucleotides outside the gene matches: 11. The CDR3 is 16 amino acids. From germline, CDR1 is MNHEY and CDR2 SMNVEV (reference sequence).

The CDR3 bases are TGTGCCAGCAGCCCTTGGAGGGAGCAGTATGAGCAGTTCTTC. Amino acid sequence: CASSPWREQYEQFF. The chain has TRBV27 and TRBJ2-1; TRBD2 might be the D (6 bases). This CDR3 is 14 amino acids long. Trimming took 6 bases from V and 8 from J, leaving 17 bases between them. Germline V lookup: CDR1 MNHEY, CDR2 SMNVEV (reference sequence).

The chain is built from TRBV27 and TRBJ2-7; a weak D match, TRBD1 (5 bases). This CDR3 is 13 amino acids long. V was shortened by 6 bases and J by 2 bases, with 11 bases between the two germline ends. Germline lookup yields CDR1 MNHEY and CDR2 SMNVEV (reference sequence). CDR3 region: CASRPDSTYEQYF. The CDR3 DNA is TGTGCCAGCAGACCTGACAGCACCTACGAGCAGTACTTC.

The DNA for the CDR3 is TGTGCCTGGAGTTCCATCGGGACCGCGAATTCACCCCTCCACTTT. It is translated as CAWSSIGTANSPLHF. The chain combines TRBV30 with TRBJ1-6; possibly TRBD1 for D (5 bases). Trimming took off 2 bases at V and 7 bases at J, with 15 bases between the two ends. This CDR3 spans 15 amino acids. Germline loops: CDR1 GTSNPN, CDR2 SVGIG (reference sequence).

The chain is built from TRBV27 and TRBJ2-1; D is unresolved. The V end lost 5 bases, the J end lost 3 bases, and 8 bases lay between the germline ends. The CDR3 length is 13 residues. Germline V CDR1 and CDR2: MNHEY, SMNVEV (reference sequence). The CDR3, as DNA: TGTGCCAGCAGTCCAACCTACTACAATGAGCAGTTCTTC. It specifies CASSPTYYNEQFF.